This T cell receptor (beta chain) originates from a study of molecular identifiers for immune sequencing clone quantification. This clonotype appeared a few times. V shed 2 bases and J shed 2 bases, with 10 bases lying between them. CDR1 and CDR2 (germline): SGHAT, FQNNGV. The CDR3 has 15 amino acids. TCRdb passed the PCR reads through MiXCR, listing each CDR3 protein once. The sample contains roughly 630,000 distinct CDR3 sequences, about 25% of which appear only once. This chain connects TRBV11-2 to TRBJ2-1; D possibly corresponds to TRBD2 (5 bases). This sequence originates from a human donor in good health. Some libraries in this study had Jurkat cell RNA spiked in. Sequenced input: naive CD8+ T cells from blood, with Jurkat cell RNA spiked in. Specified subset: FACS-sorted CD8+CD4-CCR7+CD45RA+ naive T cells. The CDR3 loop is CASSLPGLAYNEQFF. CDR3 in DNA: TGTGCCAGCAGCTTACCGGGGTTGGCCTACAATGAGCAGTTCTTC.